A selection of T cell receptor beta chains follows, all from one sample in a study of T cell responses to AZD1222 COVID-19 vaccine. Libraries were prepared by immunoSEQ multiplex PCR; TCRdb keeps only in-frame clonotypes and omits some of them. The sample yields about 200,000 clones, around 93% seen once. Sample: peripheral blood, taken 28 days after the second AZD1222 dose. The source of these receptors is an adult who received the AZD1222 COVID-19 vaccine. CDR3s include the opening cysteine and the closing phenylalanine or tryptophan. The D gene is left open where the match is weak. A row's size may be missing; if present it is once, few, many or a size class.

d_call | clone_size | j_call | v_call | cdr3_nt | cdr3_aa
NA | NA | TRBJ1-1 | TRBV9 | TGTGCCAGCAGCCCTTCCAGGGGTACCGCTGAAGCTTTCTTT | CASSPSRGTAEAFF
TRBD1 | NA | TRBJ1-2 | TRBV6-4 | TGTGCCAGCAGTGCCTCGGGACAGGGGTTCTATGGCTACACCTTC | CASSASGQGFYGYTF
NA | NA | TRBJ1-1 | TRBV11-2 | TGTGCCAGCAGCTTAGGGATAAAGAACACTGAAGCTTTCTTT | CASSLGIKNTEAFF
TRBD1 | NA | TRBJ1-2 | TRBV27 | TGTGCCAGCAGTTTCGCGATTCCGGGGACAGGGTTCGGCTACACCTTC | CASSFAIPGTGFGYTF
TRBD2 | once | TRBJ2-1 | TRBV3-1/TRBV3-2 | TGTGCCAGCAGTCCTGGGGAACGGGGGGGTTGGTCCTACAATGAGCAGTTCTTC | CASSPGERGGWSYNEQFF
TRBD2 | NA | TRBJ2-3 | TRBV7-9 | TGTGCCAGCAGCTGGCGACTAGCGGGGGTCACAGATACGCAGTATTTT | CASSWRLAGVTDTQYF
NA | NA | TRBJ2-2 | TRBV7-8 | TGTGCCAGCAGCCCACAAGGACAGAACACCGGGGAGCTGTTTTTT | CASSPQGQNTGELFF
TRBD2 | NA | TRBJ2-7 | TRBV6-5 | TGTGCCAGCAGAGTAGCGGGGGGGACCTACGAGCAGTACTTC | CASRVAGGTYEQYF
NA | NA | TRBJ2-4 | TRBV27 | TGTGCCAGCAGACCAACGGGGACCGTGAGGTCACTAGCCAAAAACATTCAGTACTTC | CASRPTGTVRSLAKNIQYF
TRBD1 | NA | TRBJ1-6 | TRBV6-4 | TGTGCCAGCAGTGTTACGGGACAGGGGGAATCACCCCTCCACTTT | CASSVTGQGESPLHF
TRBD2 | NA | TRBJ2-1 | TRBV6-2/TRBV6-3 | TGTGCCAGCAGTTACTCTAGCGGGGGATACAATGAGCAGTTCTTC | CASSYSSGGYNEQFF
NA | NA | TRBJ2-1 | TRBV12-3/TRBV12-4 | TGTGCCAGCAGCGCCGACAACTACAATGAGCAGTTCTTC | CASSADNYNEQFF
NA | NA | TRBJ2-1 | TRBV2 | TGTGCCAGCAGTCGTCCCGCCGATGAGCAGTTCTTC | CASSRPADEQFF
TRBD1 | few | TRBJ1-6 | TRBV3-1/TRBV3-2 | TGTGCCAGCAGCCCCGGACAGGGCGGGAATTCACCCCTCCACTTT | CASSPGQGGNSPLHF
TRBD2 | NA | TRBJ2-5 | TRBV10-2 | TGCGCCAGCAACCCCGGGACAGCGGGGGGAGAGACCCAGTACTTC | CASNPGTAGGETQYF
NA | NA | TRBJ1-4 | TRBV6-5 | TGTGCCAGCAGTTACGCTGAAAAACTGTTTTTT | CASSYAEKLFF
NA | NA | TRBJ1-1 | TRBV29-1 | TGCAGCGTTGCGGAGGACACTGAAGCTTTCTTT | CSVAEDTEAFF
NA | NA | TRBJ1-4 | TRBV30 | TGTGCCTGGGCGGTCGGGGGGGAAAAACTGTTTTTT | CAWAVGGEKLFF
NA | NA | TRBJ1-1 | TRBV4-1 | TGCGCCAGCAGCCAGATACAGGGTTCTTTCGGCACTGAAGCTTTCTTT | CASSQIQGSFGTEAFF
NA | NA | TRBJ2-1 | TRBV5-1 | TGCGCCAGCAGCTTGGAAGGTAACCGACACGATGAGCAGTTCTTC | CASSLEGNRHDEQFF
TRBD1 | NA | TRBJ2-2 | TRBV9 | TGTGCCAGCAGCGAGGGACAGGCCCCCACCGGGGAGCTGTTTTTT | CASSEGQAPTGELFF
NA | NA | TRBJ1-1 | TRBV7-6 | TGTGCCAGCAGCCCATTGCGGGGGACGCTTACTTTGAACACTGAAGCTTTCTTT | CASSPLRGTLTLNTEAFF
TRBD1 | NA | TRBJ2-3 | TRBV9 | TGTGCCAGCAGCGTAAACAGGGGGGTAGATACGCAGTATTTT | CASSVNRGVDTQYF
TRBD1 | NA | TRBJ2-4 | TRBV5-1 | TGCGCCAGCAGCTTGGGAGACAGGGTGGATGAATTC | CASSLGDRVDEF
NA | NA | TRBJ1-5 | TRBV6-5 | TGTGCCAGCAGTTACTCGGGGTCGGGGAAGCAGCCCCAGCATTTT | CASSYSGSGKQPQHF
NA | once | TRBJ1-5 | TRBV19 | TGTGCCAGTAGTATAGACTGGGGGCCCTGGGGGCCCCAGCATTTT | CASSIDWGPWGPQHF
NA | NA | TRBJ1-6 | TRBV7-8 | TGTGCCAGCAGCATAGAAGGCAATTCACCCCTCCACTTT | CASSIEGNSPLHF
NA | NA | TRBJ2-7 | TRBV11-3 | TGTGCCAGCAGTCGGGGGGCAGCGGAAGGGACCTACGAGCAGTACTTC | CASSRGAAEGTYEQYF
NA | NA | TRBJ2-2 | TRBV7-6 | TGTGCCAGCAGCTTAGAGGGGAGCACCGGGGAGCTGTTTTTT | CASSLEGSTGELFF
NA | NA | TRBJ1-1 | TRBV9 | TGTGCCAGCAGCGTAGGGGGGGCGATGAACACTGAAGCTTTCTTT | CASSVGGAMNTEAFF
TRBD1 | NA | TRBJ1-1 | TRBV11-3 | TGTGCCAGCAGCGGAAATCAGGGGGCCACTGAAGCTTTCTTT | CASSGNQGATEAFF
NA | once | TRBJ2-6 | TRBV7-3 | TGTGCCAGCAGCGAGTACTCTGGGGCCAACGTCCTGACTTTC | CASSEYSGANVLTF
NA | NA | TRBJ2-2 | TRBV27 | TGTGCCAGCAGTTTAAACGGGGTTGTGGCCGGGGAGCTGTTTTTT | CASSLNGVVAGELFF
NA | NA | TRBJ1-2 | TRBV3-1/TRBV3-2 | TGTGCCAGCAGCCAAGATTTAGGGCCCGGCAGAACGCTTAACTATGGCTACACCTTC | CASSQDLGPGRTLNYGYTF
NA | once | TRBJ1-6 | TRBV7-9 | TGTGCCAGCAGCCTCGCGGGGGAAAGCTCCTATAATTCACCCCTCCACTTT | CASSLAGESSYNSPLHF
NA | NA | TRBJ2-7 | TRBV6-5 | TGTGCCAGCAGGGCGGGATCGGGACAAAGCTACGAGCAGTACTTC | CASRAGSGQSYEQYF
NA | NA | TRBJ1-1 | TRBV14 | TGTGCCAGCAGCTCAATCCAGGGGTTCACTGAAGCTTTCTTT | CASSSIQGFTEAFF
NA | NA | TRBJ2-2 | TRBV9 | TGTGCCAGCAGCGTCGGACGGTTGAACACCGGGGAGCTGTTTTTT | CASSVGRLNTGELFF
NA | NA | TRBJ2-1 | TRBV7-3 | TGTGCCAGCAGCTCCGCTACCGGCAATGAGCAGTTCTTC | CASSSATGNEQFF
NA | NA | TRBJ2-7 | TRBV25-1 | TGTGCCAGCAGTGAAGTAGAGAGGGGGACCTTTTTCAGGAGCGAGCAGTACTTC | CASSEVERGTFFRSEQYF
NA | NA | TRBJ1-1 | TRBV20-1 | TGCAGTGCTAGTGGGGTCAGGGGCAGCACTGAAGCTTTCTTT | CSASGVRGSTEAFF
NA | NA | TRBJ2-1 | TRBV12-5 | TGTGCTAGCACCACAGGGTTGGGAGAGCAGTTCTTC | CASTTGLGEQFF
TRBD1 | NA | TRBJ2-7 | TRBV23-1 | TGCGCCAGCAGTCAATCTCCGCCCTGGGGGACAGGGGGGGGGAGCGAGCAGTACTTC | CASSQSPPWGTGGGSEQYF
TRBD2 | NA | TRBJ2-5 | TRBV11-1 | TGTGCCAGCAGCTCCAATAGCGGGGGGGTAGAGACCCAGTACTTC | CASSSNSGGVETQYF
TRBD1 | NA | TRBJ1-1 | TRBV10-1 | TGCGCCAGTTCTGGACAGGCGAACACTGAAGCTTTCTTT | CASSGQANTEAFF
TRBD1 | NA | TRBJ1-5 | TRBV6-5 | TGTGCCAGCAGTCCGACAGGGGTTGATCAACAGCCCCAGCATTTT | CASSPTGVDQQPQHF
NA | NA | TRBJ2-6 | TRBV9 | TGTGCCAGCAGCCCAACTGGGACACTGAACGTCCTGACTTTC | CASSPTGTLNVLTF
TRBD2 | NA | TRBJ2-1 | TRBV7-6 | TGTGCCAGCAGCCGACCCGGGACTAGCGTCTACAATGAGCAGTTCTTC | CASSRPGTSVYNEQFF
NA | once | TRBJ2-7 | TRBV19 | TGTGCCAGTAGTATTCATCAGACCTACGAGCAGTACTTC | CASSIHQTYEQYF
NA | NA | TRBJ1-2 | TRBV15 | TGTGCCACCCATGGGGCGGAAGACAACTATGGCTACACCTTC | CATHGAEDNYGYTF
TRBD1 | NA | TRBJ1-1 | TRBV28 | TGTGCCAGCAGCACCGGGACAGGGGGCCTGGACACTGAAGCTTTCTTT | CASSTGTGGLDTEAFF
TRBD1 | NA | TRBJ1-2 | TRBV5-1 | TGCGCCAGCAGCTTATCAGGGGGCGATGGCTACACCTTC | CASSLSGGDGYTF
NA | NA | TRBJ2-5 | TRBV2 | TGTGCCAGCAGGAGAGAGGGGGAGACCCAGTACTTC | CASRREGETQYF
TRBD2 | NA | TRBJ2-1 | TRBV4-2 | TGTGCCAGCAGCCAGCTGACGGGGGGTTCATACAATGAGCAGTTCTTC | CASSQLTGGSYNEQFF
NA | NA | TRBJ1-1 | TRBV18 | TGTGCCAGCTCACCTACGACGACCATGAACACTGAAGCTTTCTTT | CASSPTTTMNTEAFF
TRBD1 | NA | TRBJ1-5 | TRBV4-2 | TGTGCCAGCAGCCAAGCCGGGACAGGGGGCAGTAGCAATCAGCCCCAGCATTTT | CASSQAGTGGSSNQPQHF
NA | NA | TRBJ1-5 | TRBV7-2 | TGTGCCATCGAGGAACAGCGAGGGCAGCCCCAGCATTTT | CAIEEQRGQPQHF